The rows below give T cell receptor beta chains drawn from one sample of a study of cytomegalovirus exposure and HLA in healthy donors. This table comes from immunoSEQ multiplex PCR, and its TCRdb copy is limited to in-frame clones, with some not included. The sample carries 160,000 or so clones, 80% recorded once. The sequencing input was PBMCs. Receptors originate from a young man in good health and CMV-seropositive. CDR3s include the opening cysteine and the closing phenylalanine or tryptophan. Each record gives: V gene, J gene, clone size, D gene, CDR3 DNA, CDR3 protein. A D gene is named only where the DNA matches it firmly. A clone size is listed for some rows: how often the clone was seen (once, few, many), or a class if it is expanded.

>TRBV7-2|TRBJ1-1|.|.
TGTGCCACCAGCTTAGTTTACAGGAACACTGAAGCTTTCTTT
CATSLVYRNTEAFF
>TRBV7-9|TRBJ1-5|few|.
TGTGCCAGCAGCTTGGACCCGGGGACTGCGAGCAATCAGCCCCAGCATTTT
CASSLDPGTASNQPQHF
>TRBV2|TRBJ2-4|.|.
TGTGCCAGCAAAGTGGGACACCGGCTAGCCAAAAACAGTCAGTACTTC
CASKVGHRLAKNSQYF
>TRBV6-6|TRBJ2-7|.|TRBD2
TGTGCCAGCAGTTACTCGCGGGAGACCGACGAGCAGTACTTC
CASSYSRETDEQYF
>TRBV18|TRBJ1-2|.|.
TGTGCCAGCTCACCACCGATCTCCGAGGGCTATGGCTACACCTTC
CASSPPISEGYGYTF
>TRBV5-6|TRBJ1-5|once|.
TGTGCCAGCATGCCGCAGGGGTCGGATCAGCCCCAGCATTTT
CASMPQGSDQPQHF
>TRBV25-1|TRBJ1-6|few|TRBD1
TGTGCCAGCGGGAGACAGGGGGGTAATTCACCCCTCCACTTT
CASGRQGGNSPLHF
>TRBV7-6|TRBJ2-2|once|.
TGTGCCAGCAGCTTATCTGGGACACTAACCGGGGAGCTGTTTTTT
CASSLSGTLTGELFF
>TRBV10-2|TRBJ2-1|.|.
TGCGCCAGCAGTGTGGGGGAGGTTGAGCAGTTCTTC
CASSVGEVEQFF
>TRBV5-1|TRBJ2-1|.|TRBD2
TGCGCCAGCAGCCCAACGGTTCTAGCGGGAGGGCCACATGAGCAGTTCTTC
CASSPTVLAGGPHEQFF
>TRBV6-4|TRBJ1-4|.|.
TGTGCCAGCAGTGACAGCGGGGCTCCTAATGAAAAACTGTTTTTT
CASSDSGAPNEKLFF
>TRBV9|TRBJ2-6|.|.
TGTGCCAGCAGCTTAAGTAGCCTCTCTGGGGCCAACGTCCTGACTTTC
CASSLSSLSGANVLTF
>TRBV25-1|TRBJ1-5|few|.
TGTGCCAGCAGCGGGCACAGGGAAGGGGCCGGCAATCAGCCCCAGCATTTT
CASSGHREGAGNQPQHF
>TRBV5-6|TRBJ2-2|.|.
TGTGCCAGCAGCTGGGGACATCCCGGGGAGCTGTTTTTT
CASSWGHPGELFF
>TRBV11-1|TRBJ1-1|.|.
TGTGCCAGCAGCCACCAACAGGGGAACACTGAAGCTTTCTTT
CASSHQQGNTEAFF
>TRBV4-2|TRBJ2-1|.|.
TGTGCCAGCAGCCAAGCTACTAGTCCCATGAGCAATGAGCAGTTCTTC
CASSQATSPMSNEQFF
>TRBV4-2|TRBJ1-2|few|.
TGTGCCAGCAGCCAAGACGTAATTCGGAGGGGAGGGGGCTACACCTTC
CASSQDVIRRGGGYTF
>TRBV2|TRBJ2-3|once|.
TGTGCCAGCAGTGTCGGTTCTAGCACAGATACGCAGTATTTT
CASSVGSSTDTQYF
>TRBV30|TRBJ1-3|few|.
TGTGCCTGGACAAACGGGATCTCTGGAAACACCATATATTTT
CAWTNGISGNTIYF
>TRBV6-5|TRBJ1-4|.|.
TGTGCCAGCAGTTACGGGGGGACGTCTGAAAAACTGTTTTTT
CASSYGGTSEKLFF
>TRBV6-1|TRBJ1-5|.|.
TGTGCCAGCAGTGAACAGGGAGGTCAGCCCCAGCATTTT
CASSEQGGQPQHF
>TRBV5-1|TRBJ2-5|.|TRBD1
TGCGCCAGCAGCTTGGGGGGACGAGGACAGGGGCAAGAGACCCAGTACTTC
CASSLGGRGQGQETQYF
>TRBV29-1|TRBJ2-1|.|.
TGCAGCGTTCATGGTGCCGGGACACTCCCCGGCAATGAGCAGTTCTTC
CSVHGAGTLPGNEQFF
>TRBV19|TRBJ2-7|.|.
TGTGCCAGTAGTATAGGACAGACCACTTCCTACGAGCAGTACTTC
CASSIGQTTSYEQYF